What follows describes a single TCR beta chain. Each donor was a healthy Caucasian individual from Russia, aged 6 to 90. This sample is drawn from a study of blood T cells in healthy people across ages. The V gene's germline CDR1 is MNHEY and CDR2 SVGAGI. The CDR3 totals 13 residues. Deletions cut 10 bases from V and 6 bases from J, with 19 bases between. The second PCR ran roughly 7 to 11 cycles with a sample-barcoded 5' primer and J-beta primers. TCRdb reprocessed the 5' RACE reads via MiXCR and lists one record per CDR3 protein. The repertoire includes 700,000 to 950,000 distinct CDR3 sequences, 55% to 75% of them detected once, and about 20% sits in the top ten.

The specimen sequenced was blood. The receptor's source is a man aged 30 to 39 in good health. The rearrangement uses TRBV6-5 and TRBJ2-7, with D hard to call. CDR3 nucleotides: TGTGCCACTTCAGGTCAGAGACTTGGCGAGCAGTACTTC. This translates into CATSGQRLGEQYF.